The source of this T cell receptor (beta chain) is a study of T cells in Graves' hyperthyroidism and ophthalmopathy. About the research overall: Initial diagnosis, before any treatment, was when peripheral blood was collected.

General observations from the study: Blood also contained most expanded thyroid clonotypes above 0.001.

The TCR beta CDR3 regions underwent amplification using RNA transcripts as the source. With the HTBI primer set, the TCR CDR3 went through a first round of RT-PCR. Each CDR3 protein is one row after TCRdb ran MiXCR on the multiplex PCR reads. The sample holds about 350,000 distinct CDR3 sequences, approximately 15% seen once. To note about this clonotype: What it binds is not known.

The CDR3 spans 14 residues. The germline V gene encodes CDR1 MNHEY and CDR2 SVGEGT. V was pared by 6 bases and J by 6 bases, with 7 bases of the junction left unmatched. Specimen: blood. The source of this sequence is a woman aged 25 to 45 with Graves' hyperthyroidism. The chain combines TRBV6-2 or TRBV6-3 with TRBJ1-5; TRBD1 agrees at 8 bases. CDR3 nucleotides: TGTGCCAGCAGATATAACAGGGGGAGTCAGCCCCAGCATTTT. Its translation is CASRYNRGSQPQHF.